The T cell receptor beta chain under discussion was sequenced for a study of spatial heterogeneity in lung cancer. Study context: Detection consistently yielded more beta chains than alpha chains. General observations from the study: At resection, ubiquitous expanded tumor TCRs appeared in blood more than at follow-up.

The sample's time point: sample taken at primary tumor resection. Whole RNA obtained from tumor, nontumor lung or frozen PBMC underwent sequencing without sorting. The donors comprised about 74 untreated early-stage non-small cell lung cancer patients. There are a few counts of this clonotype. The antigen is not known. The CDR3 loop spans 13 amino acids. The V gene's germline CDR1 is SEHNR and CDR2 FQNEAQ (reference sequence). Trimming removed 2 bases at V and 5 bases at J, with 9 bases between. Carried by each TCR cDNA molecule was a unique molecular identifier. TCRdb re-derived calls from the 5' RACE reads in MiXCR, one entry per CDR3 protein. The table records about 26,000 distinct CDR3 sequences, 9.5% to 15% of them present only once.

The genes are TRBV7-9 and TRBJ1-2; D is undetermined. Sequences were derived from PBMCs, sampled at surgery. The source is a female donor with early-stage non-small cell lung cancer. Written as DNA, the CDR3 is TGTGCCAGCAGCTTACGGCAGTTTTATGGCTACACCTTC. Translating gives CASSLRQFYGYTF. The full variable domain, in which reference TRBV7-9 and TRBJ1-2 provide the parts outside the CDR3, is DTGVSQNPRHKITKRGQNVTFRCDPISEHNRLYWYRQTLGQGPEFLTYFQNEAQLEKSRLLSDRFSAERPKGSFSTLEIQRTEQGDSAMYLCASSLRQFYGYTFGSGTRLTVV.